This T cell receptor beta chain came from a study of regulatory T cells in long-lasting Graves disease. The time point is: persistent/refractory GD, antithyroid drugs over 5 years with positive TRAb. Extracted PBMC RNA gave rise to the TCR library. CDR1 is LNHNV and CDR2 is YYDKDF in the germline V gene (reference sequence). This CDR3 has 13 residues. The V and J ends lost 3 bases and 2 bases respectively, with 8 bases between them. This clonotype was detected ten times or more. The authors built TCR beta libraries using iRepertoire HTBI primers and Arm-PCR of CDR3 regions. TCRdb reprocessed the multiplex PCR reads via MiXCR and lists one record per CDR3 protein. The sample lists 400,000 to 500,000 distinct CDR3 sequences; about 20% were seen once.

This receptor was obtained from a female donor with Graves disease. Material: peripheral blood mononuclear cells (PBMCs), obtained when the disease was refractory, from a patient treated with antithyroid drugs. The chain is built from TRBV15 and TRBJ2-7; tentative D call: TRBD1 (5 bases). This CDR3 reads CATSRDITYEQYF. The CDR3 coding sequence is TGTGCCACCAGCAGGGACATTACCTACGAGCAGTACTTC. The variable domain in full, with the rest retrieved from reference TRBV15 and TRBJ2-7, is DAMVIQNPRYQVTQFGKPVTLSCSQTLNHNVMYWYQQKSSQAPKLLFHYYDKDFNNEADTPDNFQSRRPNTSFCFLDIRSPGLGDTAMYLCATSRDITYEQYFGPGTRLTVT.